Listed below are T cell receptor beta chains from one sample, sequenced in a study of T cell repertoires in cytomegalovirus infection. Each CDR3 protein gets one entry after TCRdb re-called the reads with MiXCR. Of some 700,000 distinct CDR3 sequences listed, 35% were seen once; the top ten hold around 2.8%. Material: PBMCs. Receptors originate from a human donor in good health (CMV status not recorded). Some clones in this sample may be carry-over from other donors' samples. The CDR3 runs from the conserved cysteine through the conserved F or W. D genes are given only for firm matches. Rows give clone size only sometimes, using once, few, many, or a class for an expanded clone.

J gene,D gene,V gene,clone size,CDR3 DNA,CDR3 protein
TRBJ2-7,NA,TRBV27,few,TGTGCCAGCAGAACCCCGGGGAGCGGATACGAGCAGTACTTC,CASRTPGSGYEQYF
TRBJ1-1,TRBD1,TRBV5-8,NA,TGTGCCAGCAGCTTGCCAACGGACAGGGTTCTGAAGACTGAAGCTTTCTTT,CASSLPTDRVLKTEAFF
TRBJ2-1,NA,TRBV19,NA,TGTGCCAGTAGTATAAGGCTCGGGAATGAGCAGTTCTTC,CASSIRLGNEQFF
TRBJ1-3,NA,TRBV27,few,TGTGCCAGCAGTTTAAACGTCGGAAACACCATATATTTT,CASSLNVGNTIYF
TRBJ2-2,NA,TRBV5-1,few,TGCGCCAGCAGCTTGCAGGGGGGATCCGGGGAGCTGTTTTTT,CASSLQGGSGELFF
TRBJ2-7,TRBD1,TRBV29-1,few,TGCAGCGTTGGACAGGGGGCCTACGAGCAGTACTTC,CSVGQGAYEQYF
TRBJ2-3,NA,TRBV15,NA,TGTGCCACCAGTTGGAGTAGCGCGAGCACAGATACGCAGTATTTT,CATSWSSASTDTQYF
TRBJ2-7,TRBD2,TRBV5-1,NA,TGCGCCAGCAGCCAACTAGCGGGAGGGCCCCACGAGCAGTACTTC,CASSQLAGGPHEQYF
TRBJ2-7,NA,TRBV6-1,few,TGTGCCAGCAGTTTGAGTTTATCAGTTATGGAGCAGTACTTC,CASSLSLSVMEQYF
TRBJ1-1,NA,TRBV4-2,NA,TGTGCCAGCAGCCAAGACGACGGAACTGAAGCTTTCTTT,CASSQDDGTEAFF
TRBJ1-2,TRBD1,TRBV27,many,TGTGCCAGCAGTTCCGGACAGGCGCGATATGGCTACACCTTC,CASSSGQARYGYTF
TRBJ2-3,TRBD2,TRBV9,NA,TGTGCCAGCAGCGCCCCGGTCAGCGGGGGGGCTCCGGATACGCAGTATTTT,CASSAPVSGGAPDTQYF
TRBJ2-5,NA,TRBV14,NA,TGTGCCAGCAGCCTAACGTTCGAGACCCAGTACTTC,CASSLTFETQYF
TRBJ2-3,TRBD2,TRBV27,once,TGTGCCAGCAGTTTACGTCGAGGGAGGGGACCAGATACGCAGTATTTT,CASSLRRGRGPDTQYF
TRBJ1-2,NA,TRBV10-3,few,TGTGCCATCAGTGTGGACAGCGGGGGCTATGGCTACACCTTC,CAISVDSGGYGYTF
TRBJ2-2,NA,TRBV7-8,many,TGTGCCAGCAGCTTAGAGGAAAGTGGGGAGCTGTTTTTT,CASSLEESGELFF
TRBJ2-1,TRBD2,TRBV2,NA,TGTGCCAGCAGTGATCCTGGCGGGAGTGGTGATGAGCAGTTCTTC,CASSDPGGSGDEQFF
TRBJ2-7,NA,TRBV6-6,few,TGTGCCAGCAGTCCCAACAACAGGGCGAGCTCCTACGAGCAGTACTTC,CASSPNNRASSYEQYF
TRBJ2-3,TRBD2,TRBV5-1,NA,TGCGCCAGCAGCCCTGGACTAGCGATCGCAGATACGCAGTATTTT,CASSPGLAIADTQYF
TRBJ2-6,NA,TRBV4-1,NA,TGCGCCAGCAGCCAAGACAGGGGAGAATCTGGGGCCAACGTCCTGACTTTC,CASSQDRGESGANVLTF
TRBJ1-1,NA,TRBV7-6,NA,TGTGCCAGCAGCTTGGTGGGGGAAGAAGCTTTCTTT,CASSLVGEEAFF
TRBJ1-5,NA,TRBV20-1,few,TGCAGTGGAGGGGTGAGCAATCAGCCCCAGCATTTT,CSGGVSNQPQHF
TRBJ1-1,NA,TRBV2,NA,TGTGCCAGCACGGAGGGGGAGTACACTGAAGCTTTCTTT,CASTEGEYTEAFF
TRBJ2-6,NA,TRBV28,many,TGTGCCAGCAGTTTGGCAGGACGGGGCTCTGGGGCCAACGTCCTGACTTTC,CASSLAGRGSGANVLTF
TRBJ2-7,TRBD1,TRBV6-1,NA,TGTGCCAGCAGTGAGTACAGGGGCTACGAGCAGTACTTC,CASSEYRGYEQYF
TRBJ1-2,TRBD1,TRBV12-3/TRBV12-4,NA,TGTGCCAGCAATCCGGGCAGGGGGGCCTATGGCTACACCTTC,CASNPGRGAYGYTF
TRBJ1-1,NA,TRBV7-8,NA,TGTGCCAGCAGCTTAAGGTCCGTCTGGGGCACAGACACTGAAGCTTTCTTT,CASSLRSVWGTDTEAFF
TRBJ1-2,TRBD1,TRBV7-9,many,TGTGCCAGCAGCCGACAGGGTGGAGGCTACACCTTC,CASSRQGGGYTF
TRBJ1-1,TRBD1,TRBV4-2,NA,TGTGCCAGCAGCCAAGATGGAGGGACAGGGGCCACTGAAGCTTTCTTT,CASSQDGGTGATEAFF
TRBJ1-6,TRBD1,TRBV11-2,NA,TGTGCCAGCAGCGCGAGGACAGGGCTTAATTCACCCCTCCACTTT,CASSARTGLNSPLHF
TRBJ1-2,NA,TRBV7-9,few,TGTGCCAGCAGCTCCCCCGGCAGGGGTGACTACACCTTC,CASSSPGRGDYTF
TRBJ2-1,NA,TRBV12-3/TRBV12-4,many,TGTGCCAGCAGTTCGGGTGGGGGAAATGAGCAGTTCTTC,CASSSGGGNEQFF
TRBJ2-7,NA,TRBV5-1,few,TGCGCCAGCAGCCCTCAGACACTACCGGGGACCTACGAGCAGTACTTC,CASSPQTLPGTYEQYF
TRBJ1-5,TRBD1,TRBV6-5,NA,TGTGCCAGCAGCGGGACAGGGGGCGGTCAGCCCCAGCATTTT,CASSGTGGGQPQHF
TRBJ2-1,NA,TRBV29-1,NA,TGCAGCGTTGGCGCCCCTCTCGGCTATGAGCAGTTCTTC,CSVGAPLGYEQFF
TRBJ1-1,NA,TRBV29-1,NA,TGCAGCGTTGAAGATCAGAGGGCCCCGGGCCAGGCTTTT,CSVEDQRAPGQAF
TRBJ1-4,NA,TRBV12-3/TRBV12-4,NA,TGTGCCAGCAGTTCTTCTCACAGGTATTTAAATGAAAAACTGTTTTTT,CASSSSHRYLNEKLFF
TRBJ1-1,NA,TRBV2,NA,TGTGCCAGCCCGGGACGGGAGAACACTGAAGCTTTCTTT,CASPGRENTEAFF